The following is a T cell receptor (beta chain) sequence with its context. The target antigen is unknown. The data are from a study of shared clonotypes between healthy human individuals. Germline CDR1 and CDR2: SQVTM and ANQGSEA. The CDR3 sequence is 15 residues long. Trimming took 5 bases from V and 8 from J, leaving 22 bases between them. Original processing notes: Filtering differed because ImmunoSEQ produced junction-only sequences that carried no quality scores. TCRdb's table, derived via immunoSEQ multiplex PCR, lists solely in-frame clones and lacks some. For V, J and clone size, that table is used; D and trimming come from the DNA. The sample has roughly 530,000 clones, approximately 95% seen once; the top ten hold less than 0.06%. Study-level findings and limits: Compared with clonotypes that all four donors shared, non-shared clonotypes had lower generation probabilities.

V gene TRBV29-1 combines with J gene TRBJ2-1; TRBD2 is a possible D gene (6 bases). This clonotype was sampled from a woman aged 30 to 39 in good health. The sequenced material came from naive CD4+ T cells sorted from blood. Regarding subset: CD45RA+ positively selected. CDR3 sequence (DNA): TGCAGCGTTACCCCGGGACTCCAAGCTCGCGATGAGCAGTTCTTC. Amino acids: CSVTPGLQARDEQFF.